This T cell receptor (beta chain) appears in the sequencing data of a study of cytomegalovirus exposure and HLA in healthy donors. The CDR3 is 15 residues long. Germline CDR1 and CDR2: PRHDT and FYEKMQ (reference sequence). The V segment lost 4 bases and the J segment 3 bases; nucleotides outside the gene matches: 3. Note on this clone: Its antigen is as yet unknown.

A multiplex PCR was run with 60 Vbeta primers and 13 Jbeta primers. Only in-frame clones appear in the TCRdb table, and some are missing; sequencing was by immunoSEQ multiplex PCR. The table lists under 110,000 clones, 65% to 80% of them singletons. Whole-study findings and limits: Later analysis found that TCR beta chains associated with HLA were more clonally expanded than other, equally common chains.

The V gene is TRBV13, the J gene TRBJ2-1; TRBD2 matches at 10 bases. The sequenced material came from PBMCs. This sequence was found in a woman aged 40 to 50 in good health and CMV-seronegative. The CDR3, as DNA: TGTGCCAGCAGCTCCCCTAGCGGGGGCTACAATGAGCAGTTCTTC. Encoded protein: CASSSPSGGYNEQFF.